The T cell receptor beta chain under discussion was sequenced for a study of monozygotic twins with inflammatory bowel disease. Each TCR library consumed around 3.5 ug of total RNA. Using eight separate reactions per sample, the authors generated cDNA. From its re-call of the 5' RACE reads, TCRdb lists each CDR3 protein once, without DNA. The sample holds 200,000 to 250,000 distinct CDR3 sequences. The TCR sequence derives from a human donor with ulcerative colitis or Crohn's disease, or a healthy co-twin of an affected twin (not recorded which). Sequencing was done on a sample of blood.

The CDR3 loop reads CASSIGQGPYEQYF. J is TRBJ2-7 and V is TRBV12-3 or TRBV12-4. This CDR3 is built from 14 residues.